This entry lists 18 T cell receptor beta chains sequenced from one sample in a study of T-cell memory formation after mild COVID-19. Using its own MiXCR run on the 5' RACE reads, TCRdb lists one record per CDR3 protein. The sample yields roughly 14,000 distinct CDR3 sequences, about 21% seen once. Material for sequencing was PBMCs or a T cell subset sorted from them (not recorded which). The receptors here all came from a man younger than 35 who had mild COVID-19 (a few samples of this study predate the infection). Cell type and time point are not known.

Many counts were recorded for this clonotype. V gene TRBV5-1 combines with J gene TRBJ1-2; D is uncertain. The V gene's germline CDR1 is SGHRS and CDR2 YFSETQ. There are 11 residues in the CDR3. Between the trimmed V and J ends, which lost 0 bases and 12 bases, there was a span of 9 bases. The DNA for the CDR3 is TGCGCCAGCAGCTTGGGCAGCCTACACACCTTC. This translates into CASSLGSLHTF.

This clonotype has ten or more counts. The chain is built from TRBV6-5 and TRBJ2-7, with D uncertain. V lost 2 bases, J lost 4 bases, and 9 bases lay in between. CDR1 MNHEY and CDR2 SVGAGI come from the germline V gene. There are 13 residues in the CDR3. The chain's CDR3 is CASSYRIFYEQYF. The CDR3 DNA follows: TGTGCCAGCAGTTACAGGATTTTTTACGAGCAGTACTTC.

This clonotype has a count of ten or more. The chain couples TRBV4-1 to TRBJ2-5, with D perhaps TRBD1 (7 bases). The germline CDR1 and CDR2 sequences are MGHRA and YSYEKL. CDR3 length: 15 amino acids. The V gene lost 2 bases and the J gene lost 4 bases, with 14 bases spanning the gap. The CDR3 here is CASSQTAGGGETQYF. CDR3 in DNA: TGCGCCAGCAGCCAAACCGCAGGGGGAGGAGAGACCCAGTACTTC.

This clonotype has ten or more counts. This chain uses TRBV29-1 with TRBJ1-2; D remains ambiguous. The CDR3 spans 13 residues. Germline V lookup: CDR1 SQVTM, CDR2 ANQGSEA. V was pared by 5 bases and J by 0 bases, with 10 bases between. CDR3: CSVRTDSNYGYTF. The CDR3 DNA reads TGCAGCGTTAGAACGGACTCTAACTATGGCTACACCTTC.

This clonotype has a count of ten or more. The J gene is TRBJ2-5, the V gene TRBV21-1; TRBD2 is taken as the D call from the table, unchecked against the DNA. TRBV21-1 has pseudogene status. CDR3 length: 18 amino acids. CDR3 in amino acids: CASSKVGLADLYQETQYF. The CDR3 DNA sequence: TGTGCCAGCAGCAAAGTTGGGCTAGCGGACCTGTACCAAGAGACCCAGTACTTC.

This clonotype was observed many times. V is TRBV2 and J is TRBJ2-2, with 8 bases matching TRBD2. Germline-derived CDR1 and CDR2 are SNHLY and FYNNEI. The CDR3 has 19 residues. V gave up 6 bases and J gave up 0 bases; unmatched junction bases: 15. The CDR3: CASSDPRVGGGSNTGELFF. Here the CDR3 DNA reads TGTGCCAGCAGCGACCCCCGTGTGGGCGGGGGGTCGAACACCGGGGAGCTGTTTTTT. Together with reference TRBV2 and TRBJ2-2, the CDR3 gives the full variable domain: EPEVTQTPSHQVTQMGQEVILRCVPISNHLYFYWYRQILGQKVEFLVSFYNNEISEKSEIFDDQFSVERPDGSNFTLKIRSTKLEDSAMYFCASSDPRVGGGSNTGELFFGEGSRLTVL.

This clonotype was picked up many times. The CDR3 loop reads CASKDGKAYTNEQFF. As DNA, the CDR3 is TGTGCCAGCAAGGACGGGAAGGCCTATACCAATGAGCAGTTCTTC. The gene calls are TRBV27 and TRBJ2-1; weak D call: TRBD2 (5 bases). Trimming took 7 bases from V and 6 from J, leaving 19 bases between them. The CDR3 runs to 15 residues. Germline-derived CDR1 and CDR2 are MNHEY and SMNVEV (reference sequence).

This clonotype was seen a handful of times. This chain connects TRBV7-9 to TRBJ2-1; D is uncertain. This CDR3 contains 15 residues. V shed 1 base and J shed 0 bases, with 7 bases lying between them. Germline V CDR1 and CDR2: SEHNR, FQNEAQ (reference sequence). CDR3 region: CASSLGSSSYNEQFF. The CDR3 DNA reads as TGTGCCAGCAGCTTAGGGTCGAGCTCCTACAATGAGCAGTTCTTC. Drawing the rest from reference TRBV7-9 and TRBJ2-1, the complete variable domain is DTGVSQNPRHKITKRGQNVTFRCDPISEHNRLYWYRQTLGQGPEFLTYFQNEAQLEKSRLLSDRFSAERPKGSFSTLEIQRTEQGDSAMYLCASSLGSSSYNEQFFGPGTRLTVL.

This clonotype was found many times. This chain connects TRBV12-3 or TRBV12-4 to TRBJ1-1, with D possibly being TRBD1 (5 bases). This CDR3 has 14 residues. V lost 2 bases and J lost 4, with 11 bases in between. The DNA for the CDR3 is TGTGCCAGCAGTTTACACCTCGGGGGCACTGAAGCTTTCTTT. As protein: CASSLHLGGTEAFF.

This clonotype was seen at least ten times. The CDR3 protein is CASRMGQQVTGELFF. The CDR3 DNA sequence: TGTGCCAGCAGAATGGGACAGCAAGTCACCGGGGAGCTGTTTTTT. V gene TRBV25-1 combines with J gene TRBJ2-2, with 7 bases aligning to TRBD1. After removal of 6 bases from V and 4 bases from J, the junction contained 8 bases not matched to a gene. Germline lookup yields CDR1 MGHDK and CDR2 SYGVNS. There are 15 residues in the CDR3.

The gene calls are TRBV19 and TRBJ2-2; D is unresolved. V was clipped by 9 bases and J by 7 bases, with 12 bases between them. This CDR3 is built from 12 residues. Germline CDR1 LNHDA, CDR2 SQIVND (reference sequence). As DNA, the CDR3 is TGTGCCAGCGCAGGTGCGGTCGGGGAGCTGTTTTTT. This translates into CASAGAVGELFF.

V usage is TRBV7-2 and J usage is TRBJ2-1; 11 nucleotides agree with TRBD2. The CDR3 is 15 amino acids. CDR1 SGHTA and CDR2 FQGNSA come from the germline V gene. V lost 5 bases, J lost 7 bases, and 7 bases stayed unmatched. CDR3 DNA: TGTGCCAGCAGCACTAGCGGGAGAGTCGGGAATGAGCAGTTCTTC. Protein sequence: CASSTSGRVGNEQFF. The entire variable domain, with the rest obtained from reference TRBV7-2 and TRBJ2-1, is as follows: GAGVSQSPSNKVTEKGKDVELRCDPISGHTALYWYRQSLGQGLEFLIYFQGNSAPDKSGLPSDRFSAERTGGSVSTLTIQRTQQEDSAVYLCASSTSGRVGNEQFFGPGTRLTVL.

This clonotype was detected many times. The rearrangement uses TRBV6-6 and TRBJ2-7; 8 nucleotides agree with TRBD2. The CDR3 spans 20 residues. Germline V gene sequence: CDR1 MNHNY, CDR2 SVGAGI (reference sequence). The ends lost 2 bases at V and 4 bases at J; junction bases unmatched: 22. The CDR3 here is CASSYTFGTLTSVGFYEQYF. For the CDR3, the DNA is TGTGCCAGCAGTTACACCTTCGGCACTTTGACTAGCGTCGGGTTTTACGAGCAGTACTTC.

The chain combines TRBV18 with TRBJ1-1; D remains ambiguous. Germline V gene sequence: CDR1 KGHSH, CDR2 LQKENI. The CDR3 is 14 amino acids. Trimming removed 2 bases at V and 1 base at J, with 8 bases between. CDR3 nucleotide sequence: TGTGCCAGCTCACCATCAACAGCGAACACTGAAGCTTTCTTT. Amino acids: CASSPSTANTEAFF. Looking up the rest from reference TRBV18 and TRBJ1-1 gives the full variable domain: NAGVMQNPRHLVRRRGQEARLRCSPMKGHSHVYWYRQLPEEGLKFMVYLQKENIIDESGMPKERFSAEFPKEGPSILRIQQVVRGDSAAYFCASSPSTANTEAFFGQGTRLTVV.

Ten or more counts support this clonotype. The chain employs TRBV18 and TRBJ2-5; 8 bases agree with TRBD1. V trimming: 6 bases; J trimming: 1 base; junction bases outside the gene matches: 19. The CDR3 sequence is 19 residues long. Germline CDR1 KGHSH, CDR2 LQKENI. In DNA, the CDR3 is TGTGCCAGCTCGTACAACGGACGAGGACAGGGTTTAGGCCAAGAGACCCAGTACTTC. This encodes CASSYNGRGQGLGQETQYF. Variable domain in full (rest from reference TRBV18 and TRBJ2-5): NAGVMQNPRHLVRRRGQEARLRCSPMKGHSHVYWYRQLPEEGLKFMVYLQKENIIDESGMPKERFSAEFPKEGPSILRIQQVVRGDSAAYFCASSYNGRGQGLGQETQYFGPGTRLLVL.

This clonotype was detected a few times. This chain joins TRBV27 and TRBJ1-5; tentatively, D is TRBD1 (5 bases). The length of the CDR3 is 14 residues. The ends were cut back, 6 bases at V and 6 bases at J, with 15 bases in the middle. The germline V gene has CDR1 MNHEY and CDR2 SMNVEV (reference sequence). The DNA for the CDR3 is TGTGCCAGCAGGGACGGGGGTTTAGGTCAGCCCCAGCATTTT. Its translation: CASRDGGLGQPQHF.

Remarks on this clonotype: A read error may explain this, as a much larger clone is one base away. The chain combines TRBV12-3 or TRBV12-4 with TRBJ1-2; no clear D. The CDR3 totals 12 residues. CDR3 nucleotide sequence: TGTGCCGGCAGTTTAGAATGGTATGGCTACACCTTC. It codes for CAGSLEWYGYTF.

The V call is TRBV4-3, the J call TRBJ2-1; possibly TRBD1 or TRBD2 for D (5 bases each). Deletions cut 4 bases from V and 8 bases from J, with 27 bases between. The germline CDR1 and CDR2 sequences are LGHNA and YSLEER. The length of the CDR3 is 18 residues. CDR3 protein: CASSPHPGRERRPDEQFF. Written as DNA, the CDR3 is TGCGCCAGCAGCCCCCATCCAGGCAGGGAGCGCCGCCCGGATGAGCAGTTCTTC.